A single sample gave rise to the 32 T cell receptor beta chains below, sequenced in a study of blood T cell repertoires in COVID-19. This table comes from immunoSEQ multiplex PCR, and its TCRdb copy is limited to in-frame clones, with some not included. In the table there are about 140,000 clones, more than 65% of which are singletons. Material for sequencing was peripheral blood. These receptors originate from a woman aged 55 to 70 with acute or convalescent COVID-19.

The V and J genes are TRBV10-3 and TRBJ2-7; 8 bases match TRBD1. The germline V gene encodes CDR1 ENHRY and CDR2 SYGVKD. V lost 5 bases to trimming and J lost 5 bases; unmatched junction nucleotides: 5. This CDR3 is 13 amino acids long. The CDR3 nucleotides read TGTGCCATCAGTAAGGACAGGGCCGACGAGCAGTACTTC. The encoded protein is CAISKDRADEQYF.

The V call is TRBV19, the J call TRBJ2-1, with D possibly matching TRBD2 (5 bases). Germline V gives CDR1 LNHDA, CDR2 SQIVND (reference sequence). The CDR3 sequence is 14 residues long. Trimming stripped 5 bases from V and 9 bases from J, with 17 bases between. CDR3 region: CASSVRGRAGEQFF. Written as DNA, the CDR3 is TGTGCCAGTAGTGTCCGAGGGCGGGCCGGTGAGCAGTTCTTC.

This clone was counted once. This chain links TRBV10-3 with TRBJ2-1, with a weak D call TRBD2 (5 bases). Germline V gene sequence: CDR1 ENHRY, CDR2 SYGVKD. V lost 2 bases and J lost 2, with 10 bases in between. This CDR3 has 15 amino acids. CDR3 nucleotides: TGTGCCATCAGTGAGCTCGGGGATACCTACAATGAGCAGTTCTTC. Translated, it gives CAISELGDTYNEQFF.

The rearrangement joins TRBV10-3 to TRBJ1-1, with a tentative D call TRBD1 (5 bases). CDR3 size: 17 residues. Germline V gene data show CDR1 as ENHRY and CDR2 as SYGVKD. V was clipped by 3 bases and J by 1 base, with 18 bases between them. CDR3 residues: CAISETFLRQGNTEAFF. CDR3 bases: TGTGCCATCAGTGAAACCTTCCTTCGCCAGGGGAACACTGAAGCTTTCTTT.

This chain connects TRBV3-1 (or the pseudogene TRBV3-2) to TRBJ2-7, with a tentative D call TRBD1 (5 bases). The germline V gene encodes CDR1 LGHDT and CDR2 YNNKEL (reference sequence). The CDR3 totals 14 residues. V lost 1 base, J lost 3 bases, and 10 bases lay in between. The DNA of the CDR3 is TGTGCCAGCAGCCAAGTCGAAGGGGTCTACGAGCAGTACTTC. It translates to CASSQVEGVYEQYF.

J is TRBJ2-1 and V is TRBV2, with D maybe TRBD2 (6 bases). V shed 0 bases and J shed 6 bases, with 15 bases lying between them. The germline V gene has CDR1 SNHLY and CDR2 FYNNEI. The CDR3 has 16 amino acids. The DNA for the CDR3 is TGTGCCAGCAGTGAAGCGGGGCGGGGACTGTTCAATGAGCAGTTCTTC. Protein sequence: CASSEAGRGLFNEQFF. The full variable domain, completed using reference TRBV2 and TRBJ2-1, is EPEVTQTPSHQVTQMGQEVILRCVPISNHLYFYWYRQILGQKVEFLVSFYNNEISEKSEIFDDQFSVERPDGSNFTLKIRSTKLEDSAMYFCASSEAGRGLFNEQFFGPGTRLTVL.

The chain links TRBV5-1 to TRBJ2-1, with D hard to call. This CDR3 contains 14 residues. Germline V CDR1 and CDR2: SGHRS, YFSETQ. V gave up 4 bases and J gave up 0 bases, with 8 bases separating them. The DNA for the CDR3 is TGCGCCAGCAGCCTTAGCAGCTCCTACAATGAGCAGTTCTTC. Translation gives CASSLSSSYNEQFF.

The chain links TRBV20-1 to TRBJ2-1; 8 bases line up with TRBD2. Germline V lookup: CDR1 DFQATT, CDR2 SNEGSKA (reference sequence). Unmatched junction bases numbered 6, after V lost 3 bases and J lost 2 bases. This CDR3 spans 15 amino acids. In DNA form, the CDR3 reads TGCAGTGCTAGTGCCGGGACTAGTGCCTACAATGAGCAGTTCTTC. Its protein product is CSASAGTSAYNEQFF.

CDR3 sequence (DNA): TGTGCCAGTATCCCTGGTGGCGGGGGAAAACTGTTTTTT. Its translation is CASIPGGGGKLFF. This chain joins TRBV19 and TRBJ1-4; TRBD1 might be the D (5 bases). The germline V gene has CDR1 LNHDA and CDR2 SQIVND (reference sequence). V lost 7 bases, J lost 10 bases, and 16 bases lay in between. The CDR3 sequence is 13 residues long.

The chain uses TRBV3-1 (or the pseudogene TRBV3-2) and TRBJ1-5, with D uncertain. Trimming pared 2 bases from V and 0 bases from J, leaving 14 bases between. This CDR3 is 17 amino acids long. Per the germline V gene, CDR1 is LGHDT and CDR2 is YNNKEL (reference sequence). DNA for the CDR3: TGTGCCAGCAGCCAAAACGGACTACTTTATAGCAATCAGCCCCAGCATTTT. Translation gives CASSQNGLLYSNQPQHF.

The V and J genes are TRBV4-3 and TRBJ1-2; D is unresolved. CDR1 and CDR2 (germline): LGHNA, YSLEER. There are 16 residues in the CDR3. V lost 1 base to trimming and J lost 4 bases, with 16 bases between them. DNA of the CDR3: TGCGCCAGCAGCCAAGTCGGCGGGGTTATGTCCTATGGCTACACCTTC. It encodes CASSQVGGVMSYGYTF.

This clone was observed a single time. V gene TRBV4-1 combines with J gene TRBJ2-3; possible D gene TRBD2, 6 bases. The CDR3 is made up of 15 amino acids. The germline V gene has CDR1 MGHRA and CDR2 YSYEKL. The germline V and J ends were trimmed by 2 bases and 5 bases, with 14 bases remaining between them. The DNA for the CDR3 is TGCGCCAGCAGCCAAACAATGGAGGGCGAAGATACGCAGTATTTT. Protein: CASSQTMEGEDTQYF.

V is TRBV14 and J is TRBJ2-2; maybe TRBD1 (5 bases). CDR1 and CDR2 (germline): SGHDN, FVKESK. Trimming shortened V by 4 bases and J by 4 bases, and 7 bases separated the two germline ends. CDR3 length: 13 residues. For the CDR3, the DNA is TGTGCCAGCAGCCGACAGTTCACCGGGGAGCTGTTTTTT. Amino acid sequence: CASSRQFTGELFF.

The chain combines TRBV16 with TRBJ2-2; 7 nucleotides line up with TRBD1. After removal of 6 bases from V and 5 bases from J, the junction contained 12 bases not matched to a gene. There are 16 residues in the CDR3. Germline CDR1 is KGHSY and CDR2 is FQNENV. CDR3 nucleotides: TGTGCCAGCAGACAAACGACAGGGATGGGGACCGGGGAGCTGTTTTTT. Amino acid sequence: CASRQTTGMGTGELFF.

The CDR3 spells CASSDPGEGGSNYGYTF. The CDR3 region has the DNA TGTGCCAGTAGCGACCCCGGGGAGGGAGGATCTAACTATGGCTACACCTTC. The genes are TRBV19 and TRBJ1-2, with no clear D. Germline loops: CDR1 LNHDA, CDR2 SQIVND (reference sequence). Trimming removed 6 bases from V and 0 bases from J, with 20 bases in between. CDR3 length equals 17 residues.

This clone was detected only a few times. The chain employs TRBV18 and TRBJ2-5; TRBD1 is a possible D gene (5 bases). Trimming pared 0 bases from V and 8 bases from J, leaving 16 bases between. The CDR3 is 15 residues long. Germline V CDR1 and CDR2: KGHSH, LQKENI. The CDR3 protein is CASSPPLGARRTQYF. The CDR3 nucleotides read TGTGCCAGCTCACCACCCCTAGGGGCGAGGAGAACCCAGTACTTC. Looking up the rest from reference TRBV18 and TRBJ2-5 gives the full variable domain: NAGVMQNPRHLVRRRGQEARLRCSPMKGHSHVYWYRQLPEEGLKFMVYLQKENIIDESGMPKERFSAEFPKEGPSILRIQQVVRGDSAAYFCASSPPLGARRTQYFGPGTRLLVL.

This chain's CDR3 is CASITDRDQPQHF. Written as DNA, the CDR3 is TGTGCCAGCATTACCGACAGGGATCAGCCCCAGCATTTT. The V gene is TRBV2, the J gene TRBJ1-5; TRBD1 matches at 7 bases. V lost 7 bases to trimming and J lost 5 bases; unmatched junction nucleotides: 5. The germline CDR1 and CDR2 sequences are SNHLY and FYNNEI. CDR3 size: 13 residues.

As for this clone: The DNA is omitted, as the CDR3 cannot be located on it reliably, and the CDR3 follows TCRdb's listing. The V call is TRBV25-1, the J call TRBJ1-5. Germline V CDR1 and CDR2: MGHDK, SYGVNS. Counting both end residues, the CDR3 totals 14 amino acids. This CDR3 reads CASSTSGSNQPQHF.

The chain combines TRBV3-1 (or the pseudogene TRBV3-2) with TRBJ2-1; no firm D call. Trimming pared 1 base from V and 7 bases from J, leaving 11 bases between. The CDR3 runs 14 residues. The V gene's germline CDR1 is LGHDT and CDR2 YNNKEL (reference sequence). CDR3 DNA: TGTGCCAGCAGCCAAGTGTCTAGAGGAAATGAGCAGTTCTTC. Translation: CASSQVSRGNEQFF.

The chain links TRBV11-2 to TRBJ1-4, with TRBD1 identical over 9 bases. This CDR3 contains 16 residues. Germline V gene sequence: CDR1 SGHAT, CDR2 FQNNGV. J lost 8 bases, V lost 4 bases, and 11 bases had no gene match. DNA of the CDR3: TGTGCCAGCAGCTCGGGACAGGGAGGGGGTTGGGAAAAACTGTTTTTT. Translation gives CASSSGQGGGWEKLFF. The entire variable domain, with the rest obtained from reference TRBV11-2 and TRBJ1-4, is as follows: EAGVAQSPRYKIIEKRQSVAFWCNPISGHATLYWYQQILGQGPKLLIQFQNNGVVDDSQLPKDRFSAERLKGVDSTLKIQPAKLEDSAVYLCASSSGQGGGWEKLFFGSGTQLSVL.

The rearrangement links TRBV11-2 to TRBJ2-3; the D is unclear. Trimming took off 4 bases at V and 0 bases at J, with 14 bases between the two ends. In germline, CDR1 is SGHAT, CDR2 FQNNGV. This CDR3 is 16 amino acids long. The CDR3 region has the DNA TGTGCCAGCAGCTCAATAGCCCGACGGAGCACAGATACGCAGTATTTT. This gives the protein CASSSIARRSTDTQYF.

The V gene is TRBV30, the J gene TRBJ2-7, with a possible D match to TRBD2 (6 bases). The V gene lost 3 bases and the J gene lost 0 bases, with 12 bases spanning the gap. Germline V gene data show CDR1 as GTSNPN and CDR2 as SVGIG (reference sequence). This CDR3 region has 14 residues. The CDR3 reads CAWSVGGISYEQYF. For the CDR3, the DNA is TGTGCCTGGAGCGTCGGCGGGATCTCCTACGAGCAGTACTTC.

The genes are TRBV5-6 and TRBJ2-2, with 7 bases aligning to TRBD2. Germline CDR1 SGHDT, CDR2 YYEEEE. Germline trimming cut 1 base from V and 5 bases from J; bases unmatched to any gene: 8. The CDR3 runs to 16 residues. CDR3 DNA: TGTGCCAGCAGCTTGTGGGGCGGGAGAGGGACCGGGGAGCTGTTTTTT. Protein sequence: CASSLWGGRGTGELFF.

CDR3 in DNA: TGTGCCAGCAGCCACAATCGGCCAGGGCATGGCTACACCTTC. This encodes CASSHNRPGHGYTF. The chain recombines TRBV7-2 with TRBJ1-2, with D perhaps matching TRBD1 (5 bases). Germline V lookup: CDR1 SGHTA, CDR2 FQGNSA. The ends were cut back, 5 bases at V and 6 bases at J, with 16 bases in the middle. The CDR3 is made up of 14 amino acids. The variable domain in full, with the rest retrieved from reference TRBV7-2 and TRBJ1-2, is GAGVSQSPSNKVTEKGKDVELRCDPISGHTALYWYRQSLGQGLEFLIYFQGNSAPDKSGLPSDRFSAERTGGSVSTLTIQRTQQEDSAVYLCASSHNRPGHGYTFGSGTRLTVV.

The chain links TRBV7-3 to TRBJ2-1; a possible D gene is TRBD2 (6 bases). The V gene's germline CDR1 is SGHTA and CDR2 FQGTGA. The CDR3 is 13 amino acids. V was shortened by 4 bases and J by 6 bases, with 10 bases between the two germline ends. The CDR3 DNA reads TGTGCCAGCAGCTCGGGACTGCTCAATGAGCAGTTCTTC. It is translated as CASSSGLLNEQFF.

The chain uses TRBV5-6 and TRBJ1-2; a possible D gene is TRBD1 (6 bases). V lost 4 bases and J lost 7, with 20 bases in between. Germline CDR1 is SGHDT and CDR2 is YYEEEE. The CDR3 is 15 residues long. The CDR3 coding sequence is TGTGCCAGCAGCCCTAGACAGGCGCCAAGAGGTGGCTACACCTTC. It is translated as CASSPRQAPRGGYTF.

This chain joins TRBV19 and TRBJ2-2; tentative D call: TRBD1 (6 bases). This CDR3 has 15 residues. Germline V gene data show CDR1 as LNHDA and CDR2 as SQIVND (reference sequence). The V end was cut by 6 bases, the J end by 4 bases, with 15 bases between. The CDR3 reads CASRTGQFRTGELFF. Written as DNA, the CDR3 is TGTGCCAGTAGAACCGGACAGTTCCGCACCGGGGAGCTGTTTTTT. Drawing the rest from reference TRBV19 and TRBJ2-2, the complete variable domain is DGGITQSPKYLFRKEGQNVTLSCEQNLNHDAMYWYRQDPGQGLRLIYYSQIVNDFQKGDIAEGYSVSREKKESFPLTVTSAQKNPTAFYLCASRTGQFRTGELFFGEGSRLTVL.

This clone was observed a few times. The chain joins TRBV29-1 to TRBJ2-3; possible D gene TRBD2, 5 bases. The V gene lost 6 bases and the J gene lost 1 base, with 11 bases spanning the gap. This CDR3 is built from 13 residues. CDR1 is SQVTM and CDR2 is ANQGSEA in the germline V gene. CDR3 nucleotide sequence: TGCAGCGTAGCGGAGTGGGGCACAGATACGCAGTATTTT. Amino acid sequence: CSVAEWGTDTQYF.

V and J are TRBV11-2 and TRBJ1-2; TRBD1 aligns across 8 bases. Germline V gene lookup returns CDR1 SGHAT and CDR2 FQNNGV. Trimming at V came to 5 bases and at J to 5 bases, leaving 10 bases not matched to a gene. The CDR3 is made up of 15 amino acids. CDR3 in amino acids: CASSIRQGLEYGYTF. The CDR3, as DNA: TGTGCCAGCAGCATCAGACAGGGGCTAGAGTATGGCTACACCTTC.

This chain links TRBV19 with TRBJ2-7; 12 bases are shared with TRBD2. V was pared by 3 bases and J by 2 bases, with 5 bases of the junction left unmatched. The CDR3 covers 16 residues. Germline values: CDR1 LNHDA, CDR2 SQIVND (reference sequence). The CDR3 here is CASSMASGRVPYEQYF. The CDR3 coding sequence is TGTGCCAGTAGTATGGCTAGCGGGAGGGTACCCTACGAGCAGTACTTC. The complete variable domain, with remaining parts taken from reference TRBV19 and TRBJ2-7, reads DGGITQSPKYLFRKEGQNVTLSCEQNLNHDAMYWYRQDPGQGLRLIYYSQIVNDFQKGDIAEGYSVSREKKESFPLTVTSAQKNPTAFYLCASSMASGRVPYEQYFGPGTRLTVT.

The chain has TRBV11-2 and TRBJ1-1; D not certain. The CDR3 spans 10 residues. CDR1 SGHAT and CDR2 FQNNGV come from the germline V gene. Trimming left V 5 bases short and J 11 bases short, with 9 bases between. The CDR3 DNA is TGTGCCAGCAGCGGAGGAGGGGCTTTCTTT. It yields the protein CASSGGGAFF.

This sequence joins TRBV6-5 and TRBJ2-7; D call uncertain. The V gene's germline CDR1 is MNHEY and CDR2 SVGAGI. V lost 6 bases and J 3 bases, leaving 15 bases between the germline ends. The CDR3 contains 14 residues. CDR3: CASSQAPQNYEQYF. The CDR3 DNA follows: TGTGCCAGCAGCCAAGCCCCCCAAAACTACGAGCAGTACTTC.